This T cell receptor beta chain stems from a study of T cell responses to AZD1222 COVID-19 vaccine. Findings and caveats of the study: Once two AZD1222 doses were given, Spike-specific TCR breadth and depth went up.

As regards this clone: Its cognate antigen is unknown. Other DNA sequences within the sample encode an identical CDR3.

The CDR3 totals 14 residues. From germline, CDR1 is MNHEY and CDR2 SVGAGI. Trimming removed 2 bases at V and 0 bases at J, with 5 bases between. Only in-frame clones appear in the TCRdb table, and some are missing; sequencing was by immunoSEQ multiplex PCR. The table includes roughly 110,000 clones, 87% detected once. The origin of this receptor is an adult who received the AZD1222 COVID-19 vaccine. The chain links TRBV6-5 to TRBJ1-3; no clear D gene. Here the sequenced sample was peripheral blood, taken 28 days after the second AZD1222 dose. The CDR3 protein is CASSYGGSGNTIYF. DNA of the CDR3: TGTGCCAGCAGTTACGGCGGCTCTGGAAACACCATATATTTT.